This T cell receptor beta chain was recovered during a study of blood T cell repertoires in COVID-19 (TCRdb year 2020). For context, the study as a whole: The collaborator samples originated in the United States, Italy and Spain and spanned the acute and convalescent phases of COVID-19. The material from the prospective study consisted of cDNA or gDNA derived from T cells, B-cell-depleted T cells, or PBMCs. Deeply sampled blood TCRbeta repertoires from subjects exposed to, actively infected with, or recovered from COVID-19 were included in the dataset. The repertoires were made available in a free public database intended to serve as a resource for research on the immune response to SARS-CoV-2. Samples were obtained from the ongoing ImmuneRACE study (first 160 participants) and from 1,200 or so subjects provided by 6 global collaborators. Sample metadata almost always included a de-identified subject ID, COVID-19 status, age in years and sex. HLA class I and class II types, where available, came from metadata supplied by the sample provider rather than from assay-based typing. What the authors observed across the whole study: How much clinical and demographic metadata was included differed by source and by participant, and the metadata was provided uncurated.

Whole blood was collected in K2EDTA tubes by collaborating institutions according to the institutions' own protocols. For TCRbeta analysis, collaborators shipped samples as frozen whole blood, isolated PBMCs, or DNA extracted from either of those sample types. This clone was detected only a few times. Its antigen is unknown. No per-base quality is available; no much larger clone lies one base away. The immunoSEQ Assay, a bias-controlled multiplex PCR, was used to amplify TCRbeta CDR3 regions from genomic DNA. The authors' pipeline ran thus. The number of nucleated cells in each sample was estimated from the amplification of reference gene primers within the assay. Sequence reads were collapsed and filtered to measure the absolute abundance of every unique TCRbeta CDR3 rearrangement. For each sample, productive Simpson clonality was calculated by taking the square root of Simpson's diversity index across productive rearrangements. TCRdb took this table from immuneACCESS and kept in-frame rearrangements with V and J called. Such tables lack part of the clones; where checked against another copy, unresolved V genes explain under half of the gap, and the rest is unexplained. V and J calls and clone size are those listed in that table; D and trimming were worked out from the DNA. The sample includes under 250,000 clones, with 82% observed a single time. The ten largest clones add up to around 3.5% of the sample.

Reading the germline V gene (reference sequence) gives CDR1 LNHDA and CDR2 SQIVND. The CDR3 runs 14 amino acids, cysteine and phenylalanine included. The read is trimmed to its CDR3 DNA, 42 bases read in frame from base 1. The germline V and J ends show losses of 5 bases and 1 base respectively, and no gene match explains 4 bases of the junction. Material for sequencing was peripheral blood. The chain links TRBV19 with TRBJ2-5, with 7 middle bases fitting TRBD1. This TCR came from a woman aged 18-29 years with acute or convalescent COVID-19. The CDR3 amino acid sequence is: CASSEGTAQETQYF. In nucleotide form, the sequence is TGTGCCAGTAGTGAAGGGACAGCCCAAGAGACCCAGTACTTC.